This T cell receptor beta chain is drawn from a study of vaccination effects on CD4 cells after COVID-19. Study-level results: Late in the post-vaccination period, infection-induced and vaccine-induced clones underwent marked clonal contraction.

ViraFEST used viral peptide pools to expand antigen-specific CD4+ T cells before sequencing. The culture ran for roughly 10 days before CD4+ T cells were isolated. Generated by immunoSEQ multiplex PCR, the TCRdb table keeps only in-frame clones and is missing some. This sample has about 61,000 clones, with 81% found just once. As regards this clone: The target antigen is unknown.

The clonotype comes from a human donor who received a COVID-19 vaccine. The source material was CD4+ T cells from PBMCs cultured with HCoV-229E spike peptides, sampled before COVID-19 vaccination.

Here the CDR3 reads CASSVGPRNTGELFF. DNA for the CDR3: TGTGCCAGCAGCGTGGGACCCCGCAACACCGGGGAGCTGTTTTTT. The chain uses TRBV6-4 and TRBJ2-2; D assignment may be TRBD1 or TRBD2 (5 bases each). Trimming removed 6 bases from V and 2 bases from J, with 13 bases in between. The CDR3 covers 15 residues. Germline-derived CDR1 and CDR2 are MRHNA and SNTAGT.